This T cell receptor beta chain was retrieved from a study of follicular helper T cells after annual influenza vaccination. Profiled with immunoSEQ multiplex PCR; TCRdb holds only in-frame clones, not every one. The data contain about 2,100 clones, about 69% of them singletons. CDR1 and CDR2 from the germline V gene are SGHTA and FQGNSA. Trimming took off 3 bases at V and 1 base at J, with 10 bases between the two ends. The CDR3 contains 15 residues. Regarding time point: 2015-2016 season, pre-vaccination. Each time point used about 35 to 100 mL of blood. Sample: CXCR5+ CD38+ circulating T follicular helper cells from blood, taken on the day of influenza vaccination. The subset was: circulating Tfh, non-naive CD4+CXCR5+PD-1+ (ICOS+CD38+ or ICOS-CD38-). The J gene is TRBJ2-4, the V gene TRBV7-2; possible D gene TRBD2, 6 bases. This receptor was obtained from an adult who received the influenza vaccine. CDR3 bases: TGTGCCAGCAGCTTTACGGGGGAGGCCAAAAACATTCAGTACTTC. Translating gives CASSFTGEAKNIQYF.